The source of this T cell receptor beta chain is a study of T cell responses to AZD1222 COVID-19 vaccine. This clone occurred many times. This CDR3 comprises 14 residues. V was clipped by 5 bases and J by 3 bases; unmatched bases: 4. CDR1 is SGHTS and CDR2 is YDEGEE in the germline V gene. Clones were sequenced by immunoSEQ multiplex PCR, and TCRdb holds only the in-frame ones, with some missing. The sample consists of nearly 110,000 clones, almost 90% of them appearing once. The sequencing used peripheral blood, collected on day 0 of AZD1222 vaccination. The clonotype comes from an adult in good health. V is TRBV5-8 and J is TRBJ2-7; TRBD2 matches 11 bases. The CDR3 spells CASSLGTSGYEQYF. CDR3 in DNA: TGTGCCAGCAGTTTAGGGACTAGCGGCTACGAGCAGTACTTC.